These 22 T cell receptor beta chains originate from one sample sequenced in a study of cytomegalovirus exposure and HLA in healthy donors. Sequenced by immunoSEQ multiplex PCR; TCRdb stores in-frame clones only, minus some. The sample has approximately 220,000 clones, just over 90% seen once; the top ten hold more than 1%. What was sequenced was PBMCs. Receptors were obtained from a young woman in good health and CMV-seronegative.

The CDR3 bases are TGTGCCAGCAGTTTAGGACAGGGTTTTTACGAGCAGTACTTC. Its translation: CASSLGQGFYEQYF. This chain uses TRBV27 with TRBJ2-7; 8 bases line up with TRBD1. Germline V gene sequence: CDR1 MNHEY, CDR2 SMNVEV (reference sequence). The trim removed 2 bases at V and 4 bases at J, leaving 4 bases unmatched. The CDR3 is 14 amino acids.

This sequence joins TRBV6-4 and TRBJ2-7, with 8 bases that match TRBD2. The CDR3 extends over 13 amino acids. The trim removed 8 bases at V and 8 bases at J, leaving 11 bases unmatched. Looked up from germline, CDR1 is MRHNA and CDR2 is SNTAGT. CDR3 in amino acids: CASGGLDRVQQYF. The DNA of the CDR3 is TGTGCCAGCGGGGGACTAGATCGCGTCCAGCAGTACTTC.

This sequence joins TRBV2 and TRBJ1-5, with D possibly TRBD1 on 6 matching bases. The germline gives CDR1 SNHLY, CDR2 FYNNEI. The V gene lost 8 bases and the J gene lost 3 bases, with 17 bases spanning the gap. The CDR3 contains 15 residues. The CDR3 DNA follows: TGTGCCAGCCGCACTACTACAGGGTACAATCAGCCCCAGCATTTT. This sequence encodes CASRTTTGYNQPQHF.

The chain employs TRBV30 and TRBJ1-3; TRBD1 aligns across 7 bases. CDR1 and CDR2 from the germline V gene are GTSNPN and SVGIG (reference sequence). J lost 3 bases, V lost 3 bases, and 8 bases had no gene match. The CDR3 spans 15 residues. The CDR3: CAWRNRGYDGNTIYF. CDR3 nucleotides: TGTGCCTGGAGAAACAGGGGATATGATGGAAACACCATATATTTT.

The CDR3 DNA is TGTGCCAGCATCCTCGAGAGGGGGCCGGACTCACCCCTCCACTTT. Encoded protein: CASILERGPDSPLHF. The gene calls are TRBV9 and TRBJ1-6; 7 nucleotides match TRBD1. Germline V gene sequence: CDR1 SGDLS, CDR2 YYNGEE. V lost 6 bases to trimming and J lost 10 bases; unmatched junction nucleotides: 13. CDR3 length: 15 residues.

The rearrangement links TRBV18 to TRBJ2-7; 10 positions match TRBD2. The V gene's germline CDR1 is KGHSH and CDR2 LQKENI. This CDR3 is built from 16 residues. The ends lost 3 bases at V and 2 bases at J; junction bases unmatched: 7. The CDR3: CASSPFTSGNPYEQYF. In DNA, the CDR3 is TGTGCCAGCTCACCCTTTACTAGCGGGAACCCCTACGAGCAGTACTTC.

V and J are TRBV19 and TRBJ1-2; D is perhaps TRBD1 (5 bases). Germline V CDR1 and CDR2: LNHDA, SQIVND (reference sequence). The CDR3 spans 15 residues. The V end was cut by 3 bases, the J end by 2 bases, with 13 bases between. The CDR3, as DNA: TGTGCCAGTAGTATGCGGGGAGGGACCAACTATGGCTACACCTTC. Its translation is CASSMRGGTNYGYTF.

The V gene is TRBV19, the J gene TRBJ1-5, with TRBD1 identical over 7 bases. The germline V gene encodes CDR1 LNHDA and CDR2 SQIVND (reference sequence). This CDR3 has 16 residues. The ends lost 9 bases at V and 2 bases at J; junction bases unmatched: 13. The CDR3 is CASRRQGQIGNQPQHF. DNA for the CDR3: TGTGCCAGCCGAAGACAGGGTCAAATTGGCAATCAGCCCCAGCATTTT.

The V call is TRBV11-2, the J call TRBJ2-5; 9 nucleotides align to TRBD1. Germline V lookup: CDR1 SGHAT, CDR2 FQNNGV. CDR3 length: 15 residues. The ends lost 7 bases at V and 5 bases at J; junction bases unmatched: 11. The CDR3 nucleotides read TGTGCCAGCAACGACCTTGGACAGGGGCTGGAGACCCAGTACTTC. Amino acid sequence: CASNDLGQGLETQYF.

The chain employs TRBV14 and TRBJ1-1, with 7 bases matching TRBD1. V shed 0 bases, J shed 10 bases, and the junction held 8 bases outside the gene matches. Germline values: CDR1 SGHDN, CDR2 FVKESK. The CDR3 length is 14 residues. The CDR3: CASSQDLRGQGAFF. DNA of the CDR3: TGTGCCAGCAGCCAAGATCTTAGGGGGCAAGGAGCTTTCTTT.

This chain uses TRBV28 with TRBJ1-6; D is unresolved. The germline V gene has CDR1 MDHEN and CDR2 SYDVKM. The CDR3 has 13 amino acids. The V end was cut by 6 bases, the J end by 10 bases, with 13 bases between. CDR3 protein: CASRSQSHSPLHF. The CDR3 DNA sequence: TGTGCCAGCAGGTCCCAGTCCCACTCACCCCTCCACTTT.

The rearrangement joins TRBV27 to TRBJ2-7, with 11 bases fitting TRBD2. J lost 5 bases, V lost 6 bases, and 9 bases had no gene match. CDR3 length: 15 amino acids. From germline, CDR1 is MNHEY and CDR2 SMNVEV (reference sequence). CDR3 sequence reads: CASSPILAGADEQYF. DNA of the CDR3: TGTGCCAGCAGCCCGATACTAGCGGGAGCTGACGAGCAGTACTTC.

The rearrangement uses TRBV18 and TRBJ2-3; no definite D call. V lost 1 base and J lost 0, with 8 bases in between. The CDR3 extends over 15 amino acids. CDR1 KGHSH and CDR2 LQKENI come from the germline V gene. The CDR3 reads CASSPQHPSTDTQYF. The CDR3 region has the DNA TGTGCCAGCTCACCACAGCACCCCAGCACAGATACGCAGTATTTT.

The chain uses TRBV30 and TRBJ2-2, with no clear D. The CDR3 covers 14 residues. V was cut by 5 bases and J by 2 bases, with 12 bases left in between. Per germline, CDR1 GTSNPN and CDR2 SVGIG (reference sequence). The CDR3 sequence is CAWLLRGNTGELFF. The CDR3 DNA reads TGTGCCTGGTTACTGCGCGGAAACACCGGGGAGCTGTTTTTT.

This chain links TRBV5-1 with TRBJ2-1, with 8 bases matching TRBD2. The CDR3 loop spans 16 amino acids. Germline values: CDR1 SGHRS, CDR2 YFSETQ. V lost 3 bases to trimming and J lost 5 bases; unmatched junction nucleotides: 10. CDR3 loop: CASSSTGLGKHNEQFF. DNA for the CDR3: TGCGCCAGCAGCTCAACGGGACTAGGGAAACACAATGAGCAGTTCTTC.

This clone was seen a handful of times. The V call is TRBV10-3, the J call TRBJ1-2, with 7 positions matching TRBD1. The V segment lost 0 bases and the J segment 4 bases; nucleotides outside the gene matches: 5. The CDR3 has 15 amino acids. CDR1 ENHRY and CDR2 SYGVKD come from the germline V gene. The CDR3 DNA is TGTGCCATCAGTGAGTCCCCGGGACAGTTCTATGGCTACACCTTC. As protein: CAISESPGQFYGYTF.

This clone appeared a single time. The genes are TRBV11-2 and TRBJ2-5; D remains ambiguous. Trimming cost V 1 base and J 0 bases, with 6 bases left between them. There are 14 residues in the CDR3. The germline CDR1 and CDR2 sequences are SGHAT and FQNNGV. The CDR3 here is CASSLVYYQETQYF. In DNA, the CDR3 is TGTGCCAGCAGCTTAGTGTACTACCAAGAGACCCAGTACTTC.

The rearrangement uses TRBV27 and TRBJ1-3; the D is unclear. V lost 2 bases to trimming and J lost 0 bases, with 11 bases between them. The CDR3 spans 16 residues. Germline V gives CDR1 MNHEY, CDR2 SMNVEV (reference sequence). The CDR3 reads CASSLTGVFSGNTIYF. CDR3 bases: TGTGCCAGCAGTTTAACCGGGGTCTTCTCTGGAAACACCATATATTTT.

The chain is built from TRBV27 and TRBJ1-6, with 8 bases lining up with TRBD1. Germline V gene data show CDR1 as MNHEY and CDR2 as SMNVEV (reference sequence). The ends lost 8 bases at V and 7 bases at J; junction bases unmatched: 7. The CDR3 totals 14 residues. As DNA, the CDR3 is TGTGCCAGCTCAAAATACAGGGGGAATTCACCCCTCCACTTT. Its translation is CASSKYRGNSPLHF.

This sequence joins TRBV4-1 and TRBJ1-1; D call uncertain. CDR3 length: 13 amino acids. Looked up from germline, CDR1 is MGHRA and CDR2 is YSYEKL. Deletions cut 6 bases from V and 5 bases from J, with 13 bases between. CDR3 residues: CASRRERRTEAFF. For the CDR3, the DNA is TGCGCCAGCAGGCGTGAGAGGAGAACTGAAGCTTTCTTT.

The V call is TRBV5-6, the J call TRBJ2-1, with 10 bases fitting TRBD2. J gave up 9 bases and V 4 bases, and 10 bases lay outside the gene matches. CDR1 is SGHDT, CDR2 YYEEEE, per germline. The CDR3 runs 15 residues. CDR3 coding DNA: TGTGCCAGCAGCCCTATGTCTAGCGGGAGTGGTGAGCAGTTCTTC. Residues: CASSPMSSGSGEQFF.

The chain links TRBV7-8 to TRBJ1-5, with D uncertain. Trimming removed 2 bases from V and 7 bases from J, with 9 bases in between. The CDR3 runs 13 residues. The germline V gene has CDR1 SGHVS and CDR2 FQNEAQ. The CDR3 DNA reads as TGTGCCAGCAGCTTATCGGCGGAACAGCCCCAGCATTTT. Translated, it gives CASSLSAEQPQHF.